The rows below give T cell receptor beta chains drawn from one sample of a study of tumor and adjacent non-tumor tissue in lung cancer. A single record per CDR3 protein comes from TCRdb applying MiXCR to the multiplex PCR reads. Among under 250,000 distinct CDR3 sequences listed, 71% were seen once. The specimen was lung tumor tissue. These receptor sequences come from a man between 60 and 75 years old with non-small cell lung cancer. Each CDR3 is given with its conserved first and last residue. D genes are given only for firm matches. A clone size is listed for some rows: how often the clone was seen (once, few, many), or a class if it is expanded.

j_call	v_call	clone_size	d_call	cdr3_aa	cdr3_nt
TRBJ1-5	TRBV5-5	once	.	CASSLSLAVTDTQHF	TGTGCCAGCAGCTTGTCGCTAGCGGTGACAGATACGCAGCATTTT
TRBJ1-2	TRBV11-3	.	.	CVSSSGALKRGYTF	TGTGTCAGCAGTAGCGGGGCCCTCAAGCGCGGCTACACCTTC
TRBJ2-5	TRBV7-9	.	.	CASSPNMAVKTQYF	TGTGCCAGCAGCCCCAATATGGCGGTCAAGACCCAGTACTTC
TRBJ1-1	TRBV4-3	.	.	CASSQDGGRGAGTFF	TGCGCCAGCAGCCAAGATGGGGGGAGGGGGGCTGGGACTTTCTTT
TRBJ2-1	TRBV5-4	.	.	CASTLRTDSGDEQFF	TGTGCCAGCACCCTGAGGACAGACTCGGGTGATGAGCAGTTCTTC
TRBJ1-2	TRBV20-1	.	.	CSARELSGKNGDYTF	TGCAGTGCTAGAGAACTTTCAGGGAAAAATGGTGACTACACCTTC
TRBJ1-1	TRBV20-1	many	.	CSAAYFAEAFF	TGCAGTGCCGCCTACTTCGCTGAAGCTTTCTTT
TRBJ2-7	TRBV5-6	once	TRBD2	CARKPLREGYDQYF	TGTGCCAGAAAACCCCTTCGGGAGGGCTACGATCAGTACTTC
TRBJ2-3	TRBV10-3	.	TRBD1	CAIRAWGQGASVTQYF	TGTGCCATCAGAGCGTGGGGACAGGGGGCATCAGTTACGCAGTATTTT
TRBJ1-1	TRBV11-2	many	.	CASSLDPLGAEAFF	TGTGCCAGCAGCTTAGACCCGCTCGGCGCTGAAGCTTTCTTT
TRBJ2-7	TRBV20-1	.	TRBD2	CSARRSSGSLNERCF	TGCAGTGCCAGAAGGTCCAGCGGGAGTCTGAACGAGCGGTGCTTC
TRBJ2-5	TRBV11-3	.	.	CASSLGRLSQETQYF	TGTGCCAGCAGCTTAGGTCGCTTAAGCCAAGAGACCCAGTACTTC
TRBJ1-2	TRBV20-1	.	TRBD1	CSAGTPGGSSGYTF	TGCAGTGCTGGGACCCCAGGGGGAAGTAGTGGCTACACCTTC
TRBJ2-1	TRBV20-1	.	.	CSAQSANVQFF	TGCAGTGCCCAGAGTGCAAATGTGCAGTTCTTC
TRBJ1-1	TRBV6-2/TRBV6-3	.	.	CDSSYLRNTEAFF	TGTGACAGCAGTTACTTACGGAACACTGAAGCTTTCTTT
TRBJ2-7	TRBV28	few	.	CASNWGNSYEQYF	TGTGCCAGCAACTGGGGCAACTCCTACGAGCAGTACTTC
TRBJ2-7	TRBV4-3	.	TRBD2	CASSQDLQMSGKQYF	TGCGCCAGCAGCCAAGATCTCCAGATGAGCGGGAAGCAGTACTTC
TRBJ1-5	TRBV7-8	few	.	CASSLKASLGPQHF	TGTGCCAGCAGCCTAAAGGCTTCCCTGGGGCCCCAGCATTTT
TRBJ1-2	TRBV6-2/TRBV6-3	.	.	CANRLDILNGYTF	TGTGCCAACAGATTGGACATATTAAACGGCTACACCTTC
TRBJ2-2	TRBV4-1	many	.	CASSRRENTGELFF	TGCGCCAGCAGCCGGAGGGAGAACACCGGGGAGCTGTTTTTT
TRBJ1-5	TRBV6-5	few	.	CAISYVRAGRWLRPQHF	TGTGCCATCAGTTACGTAAGGGCAGGTCGCTGGTTAAGACCCCAGCATTTT
TRBJ2-7	TRBV5-6	.	TRBD1	CANTLDRGDEQYF	TGTGCCAACACGCTGGACAGGGGGGACGAGCAGTACTTC
TRBJ1-2	TRBV6-6	.	.	CASIRDKEPSYGYTF	TGTGCCAGCATCCGGGACAAAGAACCTAGCTATGGCTACACCTTC
TRBJ2-5	TRBV29-1	.	.	CSADHTMGRGETQYF	TGTAGCGCCGATCATACAATGGGCAGGGGAGAGACCCAGTACTTC
TRBJ2-3	TRBV20-1	.	.	CSARSSDGADTQYF	TGCAGTGCTAGATCGTCAGACGGGGCAGATACGCAGTATTTT
TRBJ1-1	TRBV11-2	.	TRBD1	CASNLPGTGLFDTEAFF	TGTGCCAGCAACTTGCCCGGGACAGGTCTTTTTGACACTGAAGCTTTCTTT
TRBJ2-3	TRBV5-5	few	.	CASSPAGTDTQYF	TGTGCCAGCAGCCCGGCTGGCACAGATACGCAGTATTTT
TRBJ2-3	TRBV20-1	.	.	CSARGAKGSTNTQYF	TGCAGTGCTAGAGGGGCCAAGGGGAGCACAAATACGCAGTATTTT
TRBJ2-1	TRBV12-3/TRBV12-4	many	.	CASSKTFNEQFF	TGTGCCAGCAGCAAGACTTTCAATGAGCAGTTCTTC
TRBJ2-1	TRBV20-1	few	.	CSASRAGFSYNEQFF	TGCAGTGCTAGTAGGGCAGGGTTTTCCTACAATGAGCAGTTCTTC
TRBJ2-1	TRBV11-2	.	.	CANSGMTGSYNEQFF	TGTGCCAACAGCGGGATGACAGGCTCCTACAACGAGCAGTTCTTC
TRBJ1-2	TRBV20-1	.	.	CSANCLQKTGYGYTF	TGCAGTGCTAACTGCTTACAAAAAACCGGCTATGGCTACACCTTT
TRBJ1-5	TRBV12-3/TRBV12-4	.	TRBD1	CVGSLGGGGQAQHF	TGTGTCGGCAGTTTGGGCGGGGGTGGACAGGCCCAGCATTTT
TRBJ2-5	TRBV5-1	.	TRBD2	CASSLEPLAGLGTQYF	TGCGCCAGCAGCTTGGAGCCACTAGCGGGACTGGGGACCCAGTACTTC
TRBJ2-2	TRBV21-1	.	.	CASSKAEGGTGELFF	TGTGCCAGCAGCAAAGCGGAGGGGGGCACCGGGGAGCTGTTTTTT
TRBJ1-3	TRBV4-2	.	.	CASSQGGTRDGNTIYF	TGTGCCAGCAGCCAAGGAGGGACCAGGGACGGAAACACCATATATTTT
TRBJ2-2	TRBV11-3	.	.	CASTRDQTWELFF	TGCGCCAGCACCAGGGACCAGACCTGGGAGCTGTTTTTT
TRBJ2-1	TRBV20-1	many	.	CSATSPWGYNEQFF	TGCAGTGCCACGTCCCCCTGGGGCTACAATGAGCAGTTCTTC
TRBJ1-2	TRBV4-1	.	TRBD1	CASSSWTGALPNHGYTF	TGCGCCAGCAGCTCTTGGACAGGGGCCTTACCTAATCATGGCTACACCTTC
TRBJ2-7	TRBV11-1	.	TRBD2	CASNPSGKGDEQYF	TGTGCCAGCAACCCTAGCGGGAAAGGGGACGAGCAGTACTTC
TRBJ2-7	TRBV20-1	.	.	CSASGGTMSEQCF	TGCAGTGCTAGCGGGGGGACAATGAGTGAACAGTGCTTC
TRBJ2-3	TRBV11-2	.	TRBD1	CVSSPQGAHTRYF	TGTGTCAGCAGCCCGCAGGGGGCACATACGCGGTATTTT
TRBJ2-7	TRBV20-1	.	.	CSVRPLTSNQEQYF	TGCAGTGTTAGACCCCTAACTAGTAATCAAGAGCAGTACTTC
TRBJ2-3	TRBV11-2	.	TRBD2	CASSSPRTSGIADTQYF	TGTGCCAGCAGCTCTCCCCGGACTAGCGGGATTGCAGATACGCAGTATTTT
TRBJ2-1	TRBV28	.	.	CASTISYNEQFF	TGTGCCAGCACGATCTCCTACAATGAGCAGTTCTTC
TRBJ1-6	TRBV12-3/TRBV12-4	.	TRBD1	CASSMEGTGGSPLHF	TGTGCCAGCAGTATGGAGGGGACAGGGGGCTCACCCCTCCACTTT
TRBJ2-3	TRBV11-3	.	.	CAGSSLLNTDTQYF	TGTGCCGGCAGCTCCCTTCTTAACACAGATACGCAGTATTTT
TRBJ2-3	TRBV4-1	.	TRBD1	CASNQVRWDRRGDTQYF	TGCGCCAGCAACCAAGTGAGGTGGGACAGGAGGGGGGATACGCAGTATTTT
TRBJ1-6	TRBV11-1	.	TRBD1	CASTHRQGGNSPLHF	TGTGCCAGTACCCATCGACAGGGTGGTAATTCACCCCTCCACTTT
TRBJ2-2	TRBV6-5	.	.	CASKFGPTETTGELFF	TGTGCCAGCAAGTTCGGGCCAACGGAGACCACCGGGGAGCTGTTTTTT
TRBJ2-1	TRBV11-2	once	TRBD2	CASSRGALAGGYLDSYDEQFF	TGTGCCAGCAGTCGCGGGGCGTTAGCGGGAGGTTACCTTGACTCCTACGATGAGCAGTTCTTC
TRBJ2-3	TRBV6-1	.	TRBD2	CVSRPGDGRTDTQYF	TGTGTCAGCAGGCCGGGTGACGGGAGGACCGATACGCAGTATTTT
TRBJ2-7	TRBV24-1	.	TRBD1	CATSDVPLTGSSYEQYF	TGTGCCACCAGTGATGTTCCACTGACAGGGAGCTCCTACGAGCAGTACTTC
TRBJ1-2	TRBV4-1	.	.	CASSQVIRSIGGYTF	TGCGCCAGCAGCCAAGTAATTAGGTCGATAGGCGGCTACACCTTC
TRBJ2-5	TRBV11-2	.	TRBD1	CASSLDGSGGETQYF	TGTGCCAGCAGTTTAGATGGGTCAGGGGGAGAGACCCAGTACTTC
TRBJ1-1	TRBV6-1	once	.	CASSGSGSRGLAFF	TGTGCCAGCAGTGGAAGCGGATCGCGAGGGCTAGCTTTCTTT
TRBJ1-1	TRBV11-3	.	.	CASSLDGVNSEAFF	TGTGCGAGCAGCTTAGACGGAGTGAACAGTGAAGCTTTCTTT
TRBJ1-1	TRBV12-3/TRBV12-4	.	TRBD1	CASTVTGPKRAEAFF	TGTGCCAGCACCGTGACAGGGCCAAAAAGGGCAGAAGCTTTCTTT
TRBJ2-1	TRBV20-1	.	.	CCASQIGGLYNEQFF	TGCTGTGCTAGTCAGATCGGGGGCCTCTACAATGAGCAGTTCTTC